A single T cell receptor beta chain is shown here with its context. The source of the sample is a study of technical replicates of blood from a few donors. Clones were read by immunoSEQ multiplex PCR, and TCRdb kept only the in-frame ones, dropping some. The table includes 60,000 to 70,000 clones, around 87% detected once. V lost 0 bases and J lost 2; bases outside the gene matches: 10. Germline lookup yields CDR1 SGHRS and CDR2 YFSETQ. The CDR3 contains 18 residues. Specimen: PBMCs. This TCR was recovered from a human donor in good health. Some clones in this sample may be carry-over from other donors' samples. J is TRBJ2-3 and V is TRBV5-1; 9 bases are a match to TRBD1. The CDR3 DNA is TGCGCCAGCAGCTTGGGGCCCAAGACAGGGGGAAACACAGATACGCAGTATTTT. Its protein product is CASSLGPKTGGNTDTQYF.